The 18 T cell receptor beta chains in this list originate from one sample, sequenced in a study of CD8 T cells in Susac syndrome. Reverse transcription of roughly 0.45 to 1 ug RNA used random hexamers. TCRdb ran MiXCR on the immunoSEQ multiplex PCR reads and lists one entry per CDR3 protein. The sample contains hundreds of thousands of distinct CDR3 sequences, around nine tenths of which appear only once. Sequenced: CD8+ T cells from PBMCs. Every receptor here comes from a human donor with multiple sclerosis.

The rearrangement joins TRBV9 to TRBJ2-2, with 7 bases aligning to TRBD2. This CDR3 is built from 16 residues. After removal of 0 bases from V and 0 bases from J, the junction contained 2 bases not matched to a gene. Looked up from germline, CDR1 is SGDLS and CDR2 is YYNGEE. The CDR3 is CASSVGGTTNTGELFF. The CDR3 DNA is TGTGCCAGCAGCGTAGGTGGGACTACGAACACCGGGGAGCTGTTTTTT.

This sequence joins TRBV10-3 and TRBJ1-1; 10 nucleotides align to TRBD1. Germline lookup yields CDR1 ENHRY and CDR2 SYGVKD. V shed 6 bases, J shed 0 bases, and the junction held 10 bases outside the gene matches. This CDR3 spans 17 amino acids. CDR3 DNA: TGTGCCATCAGACAGACAGGGGGCGCGGGGATGAACACTGAAGCTTTCTTT. Amino acids: CAIRQTGGAGMNTEAFF.

This chain connects TRBV12-3 or TRBV12-4 to TRBJ1-2, with D uncertain. The CDR3 is made up of 14 amino acids. V was pared by 6 bases and J by 14 bases, with 25 bases between. CDR3 nucleotides: TGTGCCAGCAGCCCGGACGGCCGGACTGGATTGCGGACCTTC. Protein: CASSPDGRTGLRTF.

CDR3 in DNA: TGTGCCAGCATGGCCCCCCTGCGGCAAGAGACCCAGTACTTC. Translating it yields CASMAPLRQETQYF. V is TRBV6-1 and J is TRBJ2-5; no reliable D call. V was pared by 7 bases and J by 2 bases, with 14 bases between. CDR1 and CDR2 (germline): MNHNS, SASEGT. The CDR3 is 14 amino acids.

The V gene is TRBV11-1, the J gene TRBJ2-1; D may correspond to TRBD1 or TRBD2 (5 bases each). V lost 6 bases and J lost 7, with 13 bases in between. Germline values: CDR1 SGHAT, CDR2 FQDESV (reference sequence). CDR3 length equals 13 residues. CDR3 coding DNA: TGTGCCAGCAGTGACGGGGCGTCGAATGAGCAGTTCTTC. Residues: CASSDGASNEQFF. The complete variable domain, with remaining parts taken from reference TRBV11-1 and TRBJ2-1, reads EAEVAQSPRYKITEKSQAVAFWCDPISGHATLYWYRQILGQGPELLVQFQDESVVDDSQLPKDRFSAERLKGVDSTLKIQPAELGDSAMYLCASSDGASNEQFFGPGTRLTVL.

This chain uses TRBV12-3 or TRBV12-4 with TRBJ1-3, with D uncertain. V was cut by 6 bases and J by 0 bases, with 15 bases left in between. This CDR3 is built from 16 residues. CDR3 coding DNA: TGTGCCAGCAGCGCGGCCCTGGGAAGCTCTGGAAACACCATATATTTT. Translation gives CASSAALGSSGNTIYF.

V usage is TRBV6-1 and J usage is TRBJ1-5; tentatively, D is TRBD1 (5 bases). V lost 7 bases, J lost 0 bases, and 7 bases lay in between. The germline V gene encodes CDR1 MNHNS and CDR2 SASEGT. The CDR3 is 13 amino acids. As DNA, the CDR3 is TGTGCCAGCACGGGGGATAGCAATCAGCCCCAGCATTTT. Protein product: CASTGDSNQPQHF.

The CDR3 DNA follows: TGTGCCAGCAGTATCTATGGGGGGGGACTATCAACTAATGAAAAACTGTTTTTT. It specifies CASSIYGGGLSTNEKLFF. This chain connects TRBV27 to TRBJ1-4; tentative D call: TRBD1 (5 bases). Germline values: CDR1 MNHEY, CDR2 SMNVEV (reference sequence). V lost 5 bases to trimming and J lost 0 bases, with 19 bases between them. This CDR3 is built from 18 residues.

CDR3: CSVEEQLGGTDYGYTF. CDR3 nucleotide sequence: TGCAGCGTTGAAGAACAGTTAGGGGGGACAGACTATGGCTACACCTTC. The chain links TRBV29-1 to TRBJ1-2; 7 bases line up with TRBD1. Germline V CDR1 and CDR2: SQVTM, ANQGSEA. The CDR3 has 16 residues. Trimming took 0 bases from V and 3 from J; bases not matched to a gene: 10.

Here the CDR3 reads CASTMDRGLAGGPGYNEQFF. CDR3 bases: TGTGCCAGCACTATGGACCGTGGACTAGCGGGAGGACCTGGGTACAATGAGCAGTTCTTC. The V gene is TRBV27, the J gene TRBJ2-1; 14 bases align to TRBD2. Per germline, CDR1 MNHEY and CDR2 SMNVEV (reference sequence). V dropped 7 bases and J dropped 4; count of bases not matched to a gene: 18. This CDR3 is built from 20 residues.

V usage is TRBV10-3 and J usage is TRBJ1-1; the D gene is possibly TRBD1 (6 bases). The germline V gene encodes CDR1 ENHRY and CDR2 SYGVKD. Deletions cut 7 bases from V and 0 bases from J, with 9 bases between. There are 13 residues in the CDR3. This chain's CDR3 is CAIMGGLNTEAFF. CDR3 DNA: TGTGCCATCATGGGGGGCCTGAACACTGAAGCTTTCTTT.

This clonotype was counted a few times. The chain links TRBV9 to TRBJ2-2; D is possibly TRBD2 (6 bases). Germline lookup yields CDR1 SGDLS and CDR2 YYNGEE. Trimming shortened V by 0 bases and J by 1 base, and 10 bases separated the two germline ends. CDR3 length equals 16 residues. The CDR3 DNA reads TGTGCCAGCAGCGTAGCTCAGCGGGTGAACACCGGGGAGCTGTTTTTT. Its translation: CASSVAQRVNTGELFF. The whole variable domain, filled in from reference TRBV9 and TRBJ2-2, reads DSGVTQTPKHLITATGQRVTLRCSPRSGDLSVYWYQQSLDQGLQFLIQYYNGEERAKGNILERFSAQQFPDLHSELNLSSLELGDSALYFCASSVAQRVNTGELFFGEGSRLTVL.

The chain employs TRBV7-9 and TRBJ2-1; D may be TRBD2 (6 bases). Per the germline V gene, CDR1 is SEHNR and CDR2 is FQNEAQ (reference sequence). This CDR3 spans 13 amino acids. V was shortened by 1 base and J by 10 bases, with 11 bases between the two germline ends. CDR3 loop: CASSLGLLAEQFF. CDR3 in DNA: TGTGCCAGCAGCTTAGGATTGCTAGCGGAGCAGTTCTTC. The full variable domain, with the rest looked up from reference TRBV7-9 and TRBJ2-1, is DTGVSQNPRHKITKRGQNVTFRCDPISEHNRLYWYRQTLGQGPEFLTYFQNEAQLEKSRLLSDRFSAERPKGSFSTLEIQRTEQGDSAMYLCASSLGLLAEQFFGPGTRLTVL.

The V gene is TRBV20-1, the J gene TRBJ2-4, with 7 bases aligning to TRBD2. With V trimmed by 2 bases and J by 8 bases, 9 bases remained unmatched. The CDR3 loop spans 14 amino acids. The germline gives CDR1 DFQATT, CDR2 SNEGSKA (reference sequence). The CDR3 DNA reads TGCAGTGCTAGAAACCCCCTAGCGGCCCACATTCAGTACTTC. Residues: CSARNPLAAHIQYF.

The chain links TRBV12-3 or TRBV12-4 to TRBJ2-4, with a weak D call TRBD1 (5 bases). The CDR3 is 15 amino acids. V lost 5 bases, J lost 0 bases, and 11 bases lay in between. The DNA for the CDR3 is TGTGCCAGCAGTCCTTCAGGGTTAGCCAAAAACATTCAGTACTTC. This sequence encodes CASSPSGLAKNIQYF.

The rearrangement joins TRBV20-1 to TRBJ2-5; 9 bases are shared with TRBD2. Trimming at V came to 3 bases and at J to 5 bases, leaving 7 bases not matched to a gene. The CDR3 is made up of 14 amino acids. Germline-derived CDR1 and CDR2 are DFQATT and SNEGSKA (reference sequence). CDR3 in DNA: TGCAGTGCTAGGGCACTAGCGGGCGGTGAGACCCAGTACTTC. Translated: CSARALAGGETQYF.

This sequence joins TRBV12-3 or TRBV12-4 and TRBJ2-2; D ambiguous. Trimming stripped 4 bases from V and 1 base from J, with 7 bases between. CDR3 length equals 14 residues. The CDR3 DNA sequence: TGTGCCAGCAGTTCGACCATGAACACCGGGGAGCTGTTTTTT. Translation: CASSSTMNTGELFF.

This clonotype was observed once. The chain employs TRBV11-3 and TRBJ2-7, with a possible D match to TRBD2 (6 bases). CDR1 SGHNT and CDR2 YENEEA come from the germline V gene. V lost 2 bases and J lost 0, with 17 bases in between. The CDR3 sequence is 17 residues long. The CDR3 sequence: CASSLRGGAGYSYEQYF. In nucleotides, the CDR3 is TGTGCCAGCAGCTTAAGAGGCGGGGCAGGTTACTCCTACGAGCAGTACTTC.